This T cell receptor (beta chain) was sequenced in a study of cytomegalovirus exposure and HLA in healthy donors. Losses at the gene ends were 2 bases for V and 6 bases for J; bases not matched to a gene: 9. There are 15 residues in the CDR3. Germline CDR1 reads LNHDA; CDR2 reads SQIVND (reference sequence). The PCR used 60 Vbeta and 13 Jbeta primers. TCRdb's copy holds only in-frame clones and misses some; the assay was immunoSEQ multiplex PCR. The sample holds 50,000 to 65,000 clones, about 70% seen once. The TCR sequence derives from a woman between 45 and 60 years old in good health and CMV-seropositive. The J gene is TRBJ1-2, the V gene TRBV19, with 7 positions matching TRBD1. The sequencing sample was made of PBMCs. The CDR3 nucleotides are TGTGCCAGTAGTATACGGCCCGCAGGGGGAAATGGCTACACCTTC. It codes for CASSIRPAGGNGYTF.